This T cell receptor (beta chain) was found in a study of human T cells and chemical hapten exposure. Study observations and caveats: Expanded TCRs clustered into significantly more large CDR3 similarity groups than controls, the analysis revealed.

The V end was cut by 3 bases, the J end by 2 bases, with 17 bases between. The CDR3 sequence is 16 residues long. Germline CDR1 and CDR2: DFQATT and SNEGSKA (reference sequence). TCRdb reanalysed the RACE reads using MiXCR and keeps one entry per CDR3 protein. The sample holds 80,000 to 95,000 distinct CDR3 sequences, 9.6% seen once. Time point indicated: pre-sensitization, week 0. Treatment denoted: therapeutic diphenylcyclopropenone sensitization with weekly scalp DPC. This clonotype was seen more than once but under ten times. The antigen remains undetermined. The chain links TRBV20-1 to TRBJ2-1, with D possibly matching TRBD2 (6 bases). The sequencing used whole blood, collected in connection with sensitization to the hapten diphenylcyclopropenone (DPC). The receptor was derived from a woman between 40 and 50 years old with alopecia areata. Some clones in this sample may be carry-over from other donors' samples. The CDR3 DNA is TGCAGTGCTAGTCGAAGCGGGTCTTTTCCCTACAATGAGCAGTTCTTC. Its translation: CSASRSGSFPYNEQFF.